These 23 T cell receptor beta chains originate from one sample sequenced in a study of blood T cell repertoires in COVID-19. Clones were sequenced by immunoSEQ multiplex PCR, and TCRdb holds only the in-frame ones, with some missing. The sample lists about 57,000 clones, around 80% occurring once. Sequenced material: peripheral blood. All receptors come from a man aged 60-69 years with acute or convalescent COVID-19.

A few counts support this clone. V is TRBV5-5 and J is TRBJ2-5; TRBD2 might be the D (6 bases). V shed 7 bases and J shed 5 bases, with 15 bases lying between them. Germline V CDR1 and CDR2: SGHKS, YYEKEE (reference sequence). This CDR3 is built from 13 residues. DNA for the CDR3: TGTGCCAGCCTTGAGGAGGGATTGGAGACCCAGTACTTC. This sequence encodes CASLEEGLETQYF.

J is TRBJ2-1 and V is TRBV7-9, with 12 bases that match TRBD2. The V gene's germline CDR1 is SEHNR and CDR2 FQNEAQ (reference sequence). The CDR3 has 14 residues. After removal of 6 bases from V and 9 bases from J, the junction contained 6 bases not matched to a gene. The CDR3 region has the DNA TGTGCCAGCAGACCTAGCGGGAGGGCCCTTGAGCAGTTCTTC. It encodes CASRPSGRALEQFF.

This chain uses TRBV5-8 with TRBJ1-1; tentatively, D is TRBD1 (5 bases). The germline V and J ends were trimmed by 1 base and 4 bases, with 20 bases remaining between them. Germline CDR1 and CDR2: SGHTS and YDEGEE. This CDR3 spans 17 amino acids. The CDR3 loop reads CASSLRTNLPDGTEAFF. The CDR3 coding sequence is TGTGCCAGCAGCTTGAGGACAAATCTCCCCGATGGCACTGAAGCTTTCTTT.

The chain has TRBV18 and TRBJ2-5; 7 bases align to TRBD1. The germline V gene encodes CDR1 KGHSH and CDR2 LQKENI. The ends lost 4 bases at V and 9 bases at J; junction bases unmatched: 8. The CDR3 runs 13 residues. CDR3 DNA sequence: TGTGCCAGCTCACGAAACCAGGGGGTGGCCCAGTACTTC. Protein product: CASSRNQGVAQYF.

The chain has TRBV28 and TRBJ2-7, with D perhaps matching TRBD1 (6 bases). CDR3 length equals 16 residues. V lost 10 bases and J 0 bases, leaving 22 bases between the germline ends. Germline-derived CDR1 and CDR2 are MDHEN and SYDVKM. The CDR3 sequence: CATGDTLLQGSYEQYF. The CDR3 bases are TGTGCCACCGGGGACACCCTCCTCCAAGGCTCCTACGAGCAGTACTTC.

The chain carries TRBV7-2 and TRBJ1-5; possible D gene TRBD1, 5 bases. This CDR3 is built from 15 residues. Germline-derived CDR1 and CDR2 are SGHTA and FQGNSA. Trimming took off 3 bases at V and 0 bases at J, with 9 bases between the two ends. CDR3 sequence: CASSLTDYSNQPQHF. CDR3 nucleotides: TGTGCCAGCAGCTTGACAGATTATAGCAATCAGCCCCAGCATTTT.

This clone showed up just once. The V and J genes are TRBV5-1 and TRBJ1-3; D remains unclear. Trimming removed 1 base at V and 0 bases at J, with 5 bases between. The germline V gene has CDR1 SGHRS and CDR2 YFSETQ. The CDR3 spans 14 residues. The CDR3 DNA reads TGCGCCAGCAGCTTGACTGCCTCTGGAAACACCATATATTTT. It specifies CASSLTASGNTIYF.

This rearrangement joins TRBV28 to TRBJ1-4; D is undetermined. This CDR3 spans 12 amino acids. Looked up from germline, CDR1 is MDHEN and CDR2 is SYDVKM. Trimming pared 9 bases from V and 0 bases from J, leaving 5 bases between. As DNA, the CDR3 is TGTGCCAGTAGATCAACTAATGAAAAACTGTTTTTT. Translated, it gives CASRSTNEKLFF.

This clone was counted only a few times. V is TRBV5-3 and J is TRBJ1-1; 12 bases fit TRBD1. TRBV5-3 is treated as an ORF (open reading frame) with a function not yet certain. J lost 3 bases, V lost 0 bases, and 15 bases had no gene match. The CDR3 sequence is 20 residues long. CDR3 bases: TGTGCCAGAAGCTTGGTGGGCGGAAGGGGACAGGGGGCGCAGGACACTGAAGCTTTCTTT. As protein: CARSLVGGRGQGAQDTEAFF.

This rearrangement joins TRBV6-5 to TRBJ2-3, with a weak D call TRBD2 (6 bases). Trimming removed 8 bases at V and 6 bases at J, with 18 bases between. The CDR3 is 14 amino acids. Germline CDR1 MNHEY, CDR2 SVGAGI. As DNA, the CDR3 is TGTGCCAGCGGGGAGGACTCGGCAGGCGATACGCAGTATTTT. Protein sequence: CASGEDSAGDTQYF.

About this clone itself: The junction differs from germline at one of its ends, possibly a read error. This rearrangement joins TRBV19 to TRBJ2-3; 11 bases agree with TRBD2. CDR3 length: 15 amino acids. Per the germline V gene, CDR1 is LNHDA and CDR2 is SQIVND (reference sequence). The CDR3 sequence: CASTTGLAGTDTQYF. In DNA form, the CDR3 reads TGTGCCAGTACCACCGGACTAGCGGGCACGGATACGCAGTATTTT. Using reference TRBV19 and TRBJ2-3 for the parts outside the CDR3, the full variable domain is DGGITQSPKYLFRKEGQNVTLSCEQNLNHDAMYWYRQDPGQGLRLIYYSQIVNDFQKGDIAEGYSVSREKKESFPLTVTSAQKNPTAFYLCASTTGLAGTDTQYFGPGTRLTVL.

The chain recombines TRBV7-2 with TRBJ1-1; D may be TRBD1 (5 bases). The CDR3 totals 12 residues. Per the germline V gene, CDR1 is SGHTA and CDR2 is FQGNSA. Trimming removed 5 bases from V and 3 bases from J, with 7 bases in between. CDR3 nucleotide sequence: TGTGCCAGCAGCCCAGGGTACACTGAAGCTTTCTTT. Its translation is CASSPGYTEAFF.

Here the CDR3 reads CSIRTGGGKLFF. The CDR3 DNA sequence: TGCAGCATCAGGACAGGGGGCGGAAAACTGTTTTTT. This rearrangement joins TRBV29-1 to TRBJ1-4; TRBD1 matches 11 bases. Unmatched junction bases numbered 6, after V lost 8 bases and J lost 10 bases. CDR1 and CDR2 (germline): SQVTM, ANQGSEA. The CDR3 sequence is 12 residues long.

This clone was observed once. The J gene is TRBJ2-7, the V gene TRBV28; perhaps TRBD1 as D (6 bases). CDR1 and CDR2 from the germline V gene are MDHEN and SYDVKM. The CDR3 is 14 residues long. Trimming pared 5 bases from V and 2 bases from J, leaving 13 bases between. In DNA form, the CDR3 reads TGTGCCAGCAGTCAACAGGGTAGGGCCTACGAGCAGTACTTC. It yields the protein CASSQQGRAYEQYF.

This clone was seen a few times. The rearrangement uses TRBV7-9 and TRBJ1-1, with TRBD1 as a possible D gene (6 bases). The CDR3 is made up of 12 amino acids. Germline values: CDR1 SEHNR, CDR2 FQNEAQ (reference sequence). V lost 5 bases to trimming and J lost 5 bases, with 9 bases between them. The CDR3 nucleotides are TGTGCCAGCAGCACAGGGAGAACTGAAGCTTTCTTT. The encoded protein is CASSTGRTEAFF.

The chain recombines TRBV7-2 with TRBJ2-7; 9 bases agree with TRBD2. Per germline, CDR1 SGHTA and CDR2 FQGNSA. This CDR3 comprises 13 residues. The V segment lost 3 bases and the J segment 5 bases; nucleotides outside the gene matches: 2. CDR3 nucleotide sequence: TGTGCCAGCAGCTTTGCTAGCGGGAACGAGCAGTACTTC. This sequence encodes CASSFASGNEQYF.

The V call is TRBV11-2, the J call TRBJ2-1; D perhaps matches TRBD2 (6 bases). The germline CDR1 and CDR2 sequences are SGHAT and FQNNGV. The CDR3 runs to 11 residues. Deletions cut 3 bases from V and 9 bases from J, with 6 bases between. The CDR3 region has the DNA TGTGCCAGCAGCTTGGGGGGTGAGCAGTTCTTC. Translated: CASSLGGEQFF. The full variable domain, rest sourced from reference TRBV11-2 and TRBJ2-1, is EAGVAQSPRYKIIEKRQSVAFWCNPISGHATLYWYQQILGQGPKLLIQFQNNGVVDDSQLPKDRFSAERLKGVDSTLKIQPAKLEDSAVYLCASSLGGEQFFGPGTRLTVL.

The chain employs TRBV3-1 (or the pseudogene TRBV3-2) and TRBJ1-1; D is uncertain. The CDR3 spans 15 residues. Looked up from germline, CDR1 is LGHDT and CDR2 is YNNKEL (reference sequence). Trimming took 4 bases from V and 3 from J, leaving 15 bases between them. The CDR3 here is CASSPLGTADTEAFF. CDR3 bases: TGTGCCAGCAGCCCGCTGGGAACAGCGGACACTGAAGCTTTCTTT.

The count of this clone is one. V usage is TRBV7-9 and J usage is TRBJ1-4; possibly TRBD1 for D (5 bases). The CDR3 covers 15 residues. Germline CDR1 is SEHNR and CDR2 is FQNEAQ (reference sequence). Trimming took 5 bases from V and 4 from J, leaving 14 bases between them. CDR3 loop: CASSQTWGDNEKLFF. In DNA, the CDR3 is TGTGCCAGCAGCCAAACTTGGGGGGATAATGAAAAACTGTTTTTT.

The chain combines TRBV19 with TRBJ2-2; 14 positions agree with TRBD2. Germline CDR1 is LNHDA and CDR2 is SQIVND (reference sequence). Trimming cost V 6 bases and J 6 bases; bases outside gene matches: 6. The CDR3 is made up of 16 amino acids. The CDR3 here is CASRGLAGEFAGELFF. The DNA of the CDR3 is TGTGCCAGTAGGGGACTAGCGGGAGAGTTCGCCGGGGAGCTGTTTTTT.

This chain connects TRBV25-1 to TRBJ2-3; possibly TRBD2 for D (6 bases). CDR3 size: 15 residues. V lost 6 bases, J lost 0 bases, and 13 bases lay in between. Looked up from germline, CDR1 is MGHDK and CDR2 is SYGVNS. CDR3 nucleotide sequence: TGTGCCAGCAGACCTCTGGGGACTAGCACAGATACGCAGTATTTT. Protein product: CASRPLGTSTDTQYF.

The J gene is TRBJ2-5, the V gene TRBV9, with a possible D match to TRBD2 (6 bases). V lost 5 bases, J lost 5 bases, and 13 bases lay in between. CDR3 length equals 13 residues. The V gene's germline CDR1 is SGDLS and CDR2 YYNGEE. The CDR3 loop reads CASSDYREETQYF. The CDR3 DNA follows: TGTGCCAGCAGTGACTACCGGGAGGAGACCCAGTACTTC.

The V and J genes are TRBV27 and TRBJ2-3, with TRBD2 identical over 9 bases. The CDR3 is 18 amino acids. V was pared by 7 bases and J by 0 bases, with 14 bases of the junction left unmatched. The germline V gene encodes CDR1 MNHEY and CDR2 SMNVEV (reference sequence). CDR3 DNA: TGTGCCAGCAAAACAATAGCGGGAGTGATACCCAGCACAGATACGCAGTATTTT. Translated, it gives CASKTIAGVIPSTDTQYF.